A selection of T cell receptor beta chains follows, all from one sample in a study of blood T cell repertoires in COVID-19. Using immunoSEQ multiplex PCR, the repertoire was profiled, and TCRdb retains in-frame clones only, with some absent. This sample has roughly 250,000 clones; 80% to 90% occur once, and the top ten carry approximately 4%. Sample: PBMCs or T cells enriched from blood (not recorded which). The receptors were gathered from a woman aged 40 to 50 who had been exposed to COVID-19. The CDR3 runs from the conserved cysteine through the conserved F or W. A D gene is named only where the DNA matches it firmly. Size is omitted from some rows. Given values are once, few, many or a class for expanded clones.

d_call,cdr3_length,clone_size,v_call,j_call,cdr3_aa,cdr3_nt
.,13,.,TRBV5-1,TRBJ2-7,CASSDTGFYEQYF,TGCGCCAGCAGCGATACAGGGTTCTACGAGCAGTACTTC
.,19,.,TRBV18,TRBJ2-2,CASSPRSKSGAVRTGELFF,TGTGCCAGCTCACCACGGTCGAAGAGTGGGGCCGTTCGCACCGGGGAGCTGTTTTTT
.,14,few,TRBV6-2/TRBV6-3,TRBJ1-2,CASSLSHGFYGYTF,TGTGCCAGCAGTTTGTCTCACGGGTTCTATGGCTACACCTTC
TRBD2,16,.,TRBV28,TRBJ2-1,CASTYSGGAGYNEQFF,TGTGCCAGCACCTATAGCGGGGGGGCGGGCTACAATGAGCAGTTCTTC
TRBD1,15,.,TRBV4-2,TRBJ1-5,CASSRDPGGNQPQHF,TGTGCCAGCAGCCGAGACCCAGGGGGGAATCAGCCCCAGCATTTT
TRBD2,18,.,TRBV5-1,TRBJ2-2,CASSSLPAGGQNTGELFF,TGCGCCAGCAGCTCCTTACCAGCGGGGGGTCAAAACACCGGGGAGCTGTTTTTT
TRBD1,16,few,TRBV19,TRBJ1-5,CASSIGVRGLDQPQHF,TGTGCCAGTAGTATTGGAGTCAGGGGGCTCGATCAGCCCCAGCATTTT
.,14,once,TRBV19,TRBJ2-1,CASSLQGWLNEQFF,TGTGCCAGTAGTCTTCAGGGTTGGCTCAATGAGCAGTTCTTC
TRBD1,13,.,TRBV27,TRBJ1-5,CASSLAGGKPQHF,TGTGCCAGCAGTTTGGCAGGGGGTAAGCCCCAGCATTTT
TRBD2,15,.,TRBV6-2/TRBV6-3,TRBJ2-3,CASSYQRGDTDTQYF,TGTGCCAGCAGTTACCAGCGGGGGGACACAGATACGCAGTATTTT
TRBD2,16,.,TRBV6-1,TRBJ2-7,CASSEREGSGFYEQYF,TGTGCCAGCAGTGAACGGGAGGGGTCTGGGTTCTACGAGCAGTACTTC
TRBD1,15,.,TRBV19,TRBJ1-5,CASSKGQGVGQPQHF,TGTGCCAGTAGTAAGGGACAGGGGGTTGGTCAGCCCCAGCATTTT
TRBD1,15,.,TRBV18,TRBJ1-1,CASSPQGALDTEAFF,TGTGCCAGCTCACCACAGGGGGCGTTGGACACTGAAGCTTTCTTT
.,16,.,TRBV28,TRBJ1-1,CASRTHPGSGYTEAFF,TGTGCCAGCAGAACCCATCCGGGGTCTGGGTACACTGAAGCTTTCTTT
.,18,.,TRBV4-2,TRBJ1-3,CASSHTGQGRGSGNTIYF,TGTGCCAGCAGCCACACAGGGCAGGGTAGGGGCTCTGGAAACACCATATATTTT
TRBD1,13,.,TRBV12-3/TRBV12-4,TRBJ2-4,CASSFRWGQGQYF,TGTGCCAGCAGTTTTCGTTGGGGACAGGGTCAGTACTTC
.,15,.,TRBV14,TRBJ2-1,CASSQGGASYNEQFF,TGTGCCAGCAGCCAGGGGGGGGCTTCCTACAATGAGCAGTTCTTC
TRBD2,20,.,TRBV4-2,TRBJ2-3,CASSQEPTSGGTTNRDTQYF,TGTGCCAGCAGCCAAGAACCGACTAGCGGGGGAACAACGAACCGAGATACGCAGTATTTT
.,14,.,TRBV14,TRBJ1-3,CASSQQGSGNTIYF,TGTGCCAGCAGCCAACAGGGCTCTGGAAACACCATATATTTT
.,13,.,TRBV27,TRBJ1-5,CASSFGVSQPQHF,TGTGCCAGCAGTTTCGGGGTGTCACAGCCCCAGCATTTT
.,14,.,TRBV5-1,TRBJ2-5,CASSATSTSETQYF,TGCGCCAGCAGCGCAACTAGCACTTCTGAGACCCAGTACTTC
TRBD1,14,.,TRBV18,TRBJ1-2,CASSPGRGRWGYTF,TGTGCCAGCTCACCGGGCAGGGGGCGGTGGGGCTACACCTTC
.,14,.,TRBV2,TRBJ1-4,CASSGTATNEKLFF,TGTGCCAGCAGTGGGACAGCAACTAATGAAAAACTGTTTTTT
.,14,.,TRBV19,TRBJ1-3,CASSMGGAGNTIYF,TGTGCCAGTAGTATGGGGGGAGCTGGAAACACCATATATTTT
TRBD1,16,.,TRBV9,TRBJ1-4,CASSVGDRGRGEKLFF,TGTGCCAGCAGCGTAGGGGACAGGGGGAGAGGGGAAAAACTGTTTTTT
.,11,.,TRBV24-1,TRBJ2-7,CATSSGSAISF,TGTGCCACCAGTTCAGGTAGCGCAATATCGTTC
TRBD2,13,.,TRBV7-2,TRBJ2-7,CASSSSGGYEQYF,TGTGCCAGCAGCTCGAGCGGGGGGTACGAGCAGTACTTC
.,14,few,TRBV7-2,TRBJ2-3,CASSLDGSTDTQYF,TGTGCCAGCAGCTTAGACGGTAGCACAGATACGCAGTATTTT
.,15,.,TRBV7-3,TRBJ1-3,CASSLQGGSGNTIYF,TGTGCCAGCAGCTTACAGGGCGGCTCTGGAAACACCATATATTTT
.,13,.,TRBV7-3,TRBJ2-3,CASSPGGTDTQYF,TGTGCCAGCAGCCCGGGGGGCACAGATACGCAGTATTTT
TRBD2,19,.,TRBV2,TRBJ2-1,CASSPTSGGPRGSYNEQFF,TGTGCCAGCAGTCCAACTAGCGGGGGGCCCCGGGGCTCCTACAATGAGCAGTTCTTC
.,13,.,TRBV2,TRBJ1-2,CASLEWQGYGYTF,TGTGCCAGCTTGGAGTGGCAGGGTTATGGCTACACCTTC
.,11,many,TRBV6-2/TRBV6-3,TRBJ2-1,CASRLVSEQFF,TGTGCCAGCCGCCTAGTGTCTGAGCAGTTCTTC
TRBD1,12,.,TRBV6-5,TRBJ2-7,CASSLDRGEQYF,TGTGCCAGCAGTTTGGACAGGGGTGAGCAGTACTTC
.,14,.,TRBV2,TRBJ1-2,CASRETVTNYGYTF,TGTGCCAGCAGAGAGACAGTCACTAACTATGGCTACACCTTC
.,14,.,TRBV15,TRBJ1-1,CATSRDDQGRRAFF,TGTGCCACCAGCAGAGATGACCAGGGCCGGCGGGCTTTCTTT
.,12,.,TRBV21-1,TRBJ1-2,CTGGQGAEGYTF,TGCACCGGAGGACAGGGGGCGGAAGGCTACACCTTC
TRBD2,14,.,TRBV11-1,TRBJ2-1,CASQPGGGRHEQFF,TGTGCCAGCCAACCGGGGGGGGGCCGGCATGAGCAGTTCTTC
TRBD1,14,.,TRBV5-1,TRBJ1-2,CASSSEGQRYGYTF,TGCGCCAGCAGCTCGGAGGGACAGCGCTATGGCTACACCTTC
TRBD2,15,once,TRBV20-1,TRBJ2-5,CSASSGLAEMGTQYF,TGCAGTGCTAGTAGCGGACTAGCCGAAATGGGGACCCAGTACTTC
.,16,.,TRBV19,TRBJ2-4,CASKREGTLAKNIQYF,TGTGCCAGTAAGAGGGAAGGGACTCTAGCCAAAAACATTCAGTACTTC
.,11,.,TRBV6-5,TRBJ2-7,CASQRDYEQYF,TGTGCCAGCCAACGGGACTACGAGCAGTACTTC
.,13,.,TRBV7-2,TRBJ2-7,CASSLGSVTEQYF,TGTGCCAGCAGCTTAGGTTCTGTAACAGAGCAGTACTTC
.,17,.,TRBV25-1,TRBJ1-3,CASSESEGMRSGNTIYF,TGTGCCAGCAGTGAATCGGAGGGGATGCGCTCTGGAAACACCATATATTTT
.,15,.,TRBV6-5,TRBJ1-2,CASSYGAGTNYGYTF,TGTGCCAGCAGTTACGGCGCAGGAACCAACTATGGCTACACCTTC
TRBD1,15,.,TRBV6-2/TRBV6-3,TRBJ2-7,CASSYYGTGDYEQYF,TGTGCCAGCAGTTACTACGGGACAGGGGACTACGAGCAGTACTTC
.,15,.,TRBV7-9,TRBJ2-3,CASSLQGGGTDTQYF,TGTGCCAGCAGCCTACAGGGCGGTGGCACAGATACGCAGTATTTT
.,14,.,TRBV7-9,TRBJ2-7,CASSFSVTSYEQYF,TGTGCCAGCAGCTTTTCGGTTACCTCCTACGAGCAGTACTTC